This note documents a single T cell receptor beta chain sequence. Here immunoSEQ multiplex PCR was the method, and the copy in TCRdb shows in-frame clones only, minus some. Among approximately 140,000 clones, 70% to 90% were seen once, and the ten largest hold around 13%. The germline V gene encodes CDR1 SEHNR and CDR2 FQNEAQ (reference sequence). V dropped 4 bases and J dropped 7 bases, with 22 bases sitting between them. The CDR3 contains 16 residues. The sample is drawn from a study of blood T cell repertoires in COVID-19. Sequenced material: peripheral blood. The receptor was derived from a man aged 60 to 75 with active or convalescent COVID-19. The chain uses TRBV7-9 and TRBJ1-2; a possible D gene is TRBD1 (6 bases). CDR3 residues: CASSSWAGAARGGYTF. The DNA for the CDR3 is TGTGCCAGCAGCTCCTGGGCAGGGGCCGCCCGGGGTGGCTACACCTTC.